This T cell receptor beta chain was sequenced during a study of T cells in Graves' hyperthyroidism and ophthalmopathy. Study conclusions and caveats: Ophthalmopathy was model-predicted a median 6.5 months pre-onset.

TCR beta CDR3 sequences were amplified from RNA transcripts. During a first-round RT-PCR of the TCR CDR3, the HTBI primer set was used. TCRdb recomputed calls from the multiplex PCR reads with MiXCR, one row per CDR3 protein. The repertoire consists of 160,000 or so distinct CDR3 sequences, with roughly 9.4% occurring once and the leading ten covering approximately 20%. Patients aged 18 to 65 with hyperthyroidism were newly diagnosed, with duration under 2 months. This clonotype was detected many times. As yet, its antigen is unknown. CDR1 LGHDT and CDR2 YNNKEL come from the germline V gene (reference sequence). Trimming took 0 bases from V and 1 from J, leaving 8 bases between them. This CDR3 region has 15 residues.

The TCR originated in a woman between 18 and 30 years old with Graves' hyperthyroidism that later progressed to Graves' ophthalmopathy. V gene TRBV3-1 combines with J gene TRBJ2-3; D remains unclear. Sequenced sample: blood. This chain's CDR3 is CASSQDGYRTDTQYF. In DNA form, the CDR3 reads TGTGCCAGCAGCCAAGACGGATATCGCACAGATACGCAGTATTTT.